These T cell receptor beta chains were read from a single sample in a study of blood T cells in healthy people across ages. TCRdb called the 5' RACE reads again in MiXCR, with one record for every CDR3 protein. Of about 650,000 distinct CDR3 sequences in the sample, more than 45% were seen once. Sequencing was carried out using blood. The receptors derive from a woman older than 75 in good health. Each CDR3 is given without its conserved first and last residue. The order of the fields is V gene, J gene, CDR3 protein.

v_gene: TRBV10-3; j_gene: .; CDR3aa: AISGARFEETQY
v_gene: TRBV7-9; j_gene: TRBJ2-5; CDR3aa: ASSLSSGFQETQY
v_gene: TRBV10-3; j_gene: TRBJ2-2; CDR3aa: AISVEGLGTGELF
v_gene: TRBV5-1; j_gene: TRBJ1-1; CDR3aa: ASSPGRILPDTEAF
v_gene: TRBV30; j_gene: TRBJ2-3; CDR3aa: AWSVGAWDTQY
v_gene: TRBV29-1; j_gene: TRBJ1-2; CDR3aa: SVLQPTANYGYT
v_gene: TRBV6-2/TRBV6-3; j_gene: TRBJ2-1; CDR3aa: ASSYSMSGVGQGIDEQF
v_gene: TRBV18; j_gene: TRBJ2-3; CDR3aa: ASSTPGSADTQY
v_gene: TRBV6-1; j_gene: TRBJ2-1; CDR3aa: ASSEFWEGLYNEQF
v_gene: TRBV11-2; j_gene: TRBJ1-1; CDR3aa: ASSAVSGLNTEAF
v_gene: TRBV15; j_gene: TRBJ2-5; CDR3aa: ATSRDIGGRQETQY
v_gene: TRBV5-5; j_gene: TRBJ2-5; CDR3aa: ASSFGLAVLQETQY
v_gene: TRBV4-3; j_gene: .; CDR3aa: ASSQVAQGGGEQY
v_gene: TRBV5-1; j_gene: TRBJ1-1; CDR3aa: ASSLAPTQNTEAF
v_gene: TRBV5-1; j_gene: TRBJ2-7; CDR3aa: ASSPASGNSYEQY
v_gene: TRBV19; j_gene: TRBJ2-1; CDR3aa: ASTLDRGGYNEQF
v_gene: TRBV2; j_gene: TRBJ2-7; CDR3aa: ASSEERDPYEQY
v_gene: TRBV7-9; j_gene: TRBJ2-3; CDR3aa: ASSSGSGVATDTQY
v_gene: TRBV7-2; j_gene: TRBJ2-5; CDR3aa: ASSVTEAKNIRY
v_gene: TRBV10-3; j_gene: TRBJ2-6; CDR3aa: AISEVKAGANVLT
v_gene: TRBV20-1; j_gene: TRBJ2-7; CDR3aa: SAGSGYEQY
v_gene: TRBV7-9; j_gene: TRBJ1-1; CDR3aa: ASTRQGWNTEAF
v_gene: TRBV14; j_gene: TRBJ2-1; CDR3aa: ASSSLGTGAFSEQF
v_gene: TRBV5-1; j_gene: TRBJ2-5; CDR3aa: ASSPNEETQY
v_gene: TRBV7-3; j_gene: TRBJ2-1; CDR3aa: ASSVGQYNEQF
v_gene: TRBV6-6; j_gene: TRBJ2-3; CDR3aa: ASRLRSGGTDTQY
v_gene: TRBV29-1; j_gene: TRBJ2-2; CDR3aa: SVVVRARTGELF
v_gene: TRBV12-3/TRBV12-4; j_gene: TRBJ1-4; CDR3aa: ASSLTGLVEKLF
v_gene: TRBV5-1; j_gene: TRBJ2-7; CDR3aa: ASSSSFYEQY